This TCR beta chain was captured by sequencing in a study of Ad26.COV2.S vaccination and SARS-CoV-2 variants (dated by TCRdb to the early 2020s). About the study as a whole: Vaccine-arm donors were drawn from COV1001, a multicentre, randomized, double-blind, placebo-controlled phase I-IIa trial of Ad26.COV2.S in healthy adults. TCRbeta repertoire sequencing was used to assess the specificity and breadth of SARS-CoV-2-reactive T cell receptors after Ad26.COV2.S vaccination. Blinding of investigators to trial group allocation was maintained during experiments and outcome assessment. Trial participants were randomized into five groups of five: low-dose or high-dose Ad26.COV2.S given once or twice, or placebo on both occasions. A total of 32 samples were included in the TCR-sequenced set, comprising roughly 20 Ad26.COV2.S vaccine recipients, 5 placebo recipients and 8 SARS-CoV-2 convalescent individuals. Ad26.COV2.S was given intramuscularly at 5x10^10 or 1x10^11 viral particles, as a single shot or as two shots 56 days apart. Points the paper makes about the study in general: Vaccine and placebo recipients had similar non-spike TCR breadth, a finding consistent with the vaccine containing only spike. The study lacked the statistical power to compare responses across vaccine doses or regimens. After vaccination, substantial breadth of spike-specific CD8+ and CD4+ T cell responses was reported. Higher spike-specific TCR breadth was observed in Ad26.COV2.S recipients than in placebo recipients (P = 0.0014). The authors noted that total T cell responses may have been underestimated by the TCR breadth and depth analyses.

According to the germline V gene, CDR1 reads ENHRY and CDR2 reads SYGVKD. V was cut back by 2 bases and J by 6 bases, leaving a gap of 8 bases between them. Including the terminal cysteine and phenylalanine, the CDR3 comprises 13 residues. The retained sequence is limited to the CDR3, 39 bases, with the frame set at the first base. Regarding this clone: Its antigen has not been determined. No much larger clone is present one base from it, and per-base qualities are unavailable.

The immunoSEQ Assay was used to sequence TCRbeta CDR3 regions. After extraction, genomic DNA underwent amplification by bias-controlled multiplex PCR, followed by high-throughput sequencing. The study's processing was this. To quantify the absolute abundance of each unique TCRbeta CDR3 region, sequences were collapsed and filtered. T cell fraction was estimated by normalization of TCRbeta template counts to usable DNA, with usable DNA being measured through amplification of reference genes present in all nucleated cells. Repertoire TCRs were annotated as SARS-CoV-2-specific when V gene, CDR3 amino acid sequence and J gene were exactly matched to a known reactive TCR set. The reference SARS-CoV-2 TCR set was obtained from MIRA and was filtered for enrichment in COVID-19-positive ImmuneCODE repertoires, whereby public or cross-reactive TCRs were removed. Based on the MIRA antigens, annotated TCRs were further analysed at the level of specific ORF or position within ORF. Depth was the summed frequency of annotated unique rearrangements, while breadth was defined as annotated unique rearrangements over total unique productive rearrangements. Two-sided Wilcoxon rank-sum tests were used to compare TCR breadth between groups. TCRdb obtained this table from immuneACCESS and retained in-frame rearrangements with V and J assigned. These tables miss some clones; where compared with another copy, unresolved V genes account for less than half of the shortfall, and the remainder is unexplained. That table supplies the V and J calls and clone size; D and trimming were determined from the DNA. For this sample there are approximately 350,000 clones; more than 75% appear just once. The top ten constitute roughly 3.1% of the sample.

The sample's treatment or condition label, in plain terms: about 20 received Ad26.COV2.S at low or high dose, single or two shots; roughly five received placebo; per-sample allocation not given. Repertoires of vaccine and placebo recipients were sequenced from samples collected on day 63 after the first injection. Cohort 1b enrolled 25 adults aged 18-55 years at a single site in Boston, USA, between 29 July and 7 August 2020. Ad26.COV2.S was a replication-incompetent adenovirus type 26 vector expressing a prefusion-stabilized SARS-CoV-2 spike protein from the original Wuhan strain. The rearranged segments are TRBV10-3 and TRBJ1-5, with no D gene named confidently. The receptor's source is a person between 18 and 65 years old who received the Ad26.COV2.S COVID-19 vaccine or a placebo. This specimen was peripheral blood, taken in a trial of Ad26.COV2.S vaccine versus placebo. The CDR3 corresponds to CAISEERLQPQHF. The DNA sequence follows: TGTGCCATCAGTGAGGAACGCCTTCAGCCCCAGCATTTT.